This T cell receptor (beta chain) was observed in a study of Tregs in tolerant kidney transplant recipients (dated by TCRdb to the late 2010s). A note on the overall study: Transplants used related donors with nonmyeloablative bone marrow transplantation; mixed chimerism was transient in the human trials. TCRbeta sequencing was used in the study to identify donor-specific regulatory T cells before combined kidney and bone marrow transplantation, and the identified cells were then tracked after transplant. On the study overall, not on this receptor specifically: The study was constrained by small patient numbers, and validation of the findings is required in larger populations and under other immunosuppression protocols. Because the PCR primers were changed over time for some patients, nucleotide-level comparison could not be performed across the samples from those patients. Donor-specific Treg expansion exceeded global Treg expansion in tolerant patients, suggesting antigen-driven rather than nonspecific expansion. Expanding Tregs with activated donor B cells appeared to identify the most biologically relevant and donor-specific TCRbeta repertoire. Biological reproducibility was not directly addressed, though technical replication error appeared minimal.

As regards this clone: Its antigen specificity is not known. No much larger clone exists at a distance of one base, and base qualities are not known.

Genomic DNA was extracted from sorted cells with the QIAGEN DNeasy Blood and Tissue Kit for TCRbeta CDR3 sequencing. High-throughput TCRbeta CDR3 sequencing, which included PCR amplification with bias correction and internal controls, was done commercially through immunoSEQ. The original methods were these. Unique productive TCRbeta sequences were defined by CDR3 nucleotide sequence where primers matched, otherwise by CDR3 amino acid sequence with Vbeta and Jbeta genes. As a correction for sorting error, sequences shared between sorted populations at a frequency ratio of 2:1 or less were discarded, and the remaining shared sequences were assigned to the higher population. A sequence counted as donor-reactive if, in CFSE-low cells, the sequence had a frequency of at least 0.01% and was expanded at least 5-fold compared with unstimulated cells. Repertoire divergence was quantified by Jensen-Shannon divergence calculated from the top 100 TCRbeta sequences ranked by frequency. For any sample with multiple sequencing runs, sorting error was corrected in each run separately before the runs were pooled. TCRdb mirrors the immuneACCESS table, restricted to in-frame sequences. Some clones are absent from its copies; in checked studies, under half trace to an unresolved V gene, and the reason for the others is unknown. That table gives V, J and clone size, and the DNA gave D and trimming. This sample lists about 61,000 clones; 70% to 90% were detected once. The ten largest clones capture around 1.9% of the sample.

The V end gives up 0 bases and the J end 7 bases, leaving 6 bases in the junction not matched to a gene. CDR1 and CDR2, looked up from the germline V gene, are SGHTS and YDEGEE. From the cysteine up to the phenylalanine, the CDR3 has a length of 15 residues. Only the CDR3 DNA is retained, 45 bases long and in frame from the first base. The time point label for this specimen denotes: blood sample drawn before combined kidney and bone marrow transplant. Unstimulated Tregs (CD4+CD25+CD127-), CD4+ non-Tregs (CD4+CD25-), CD4 and CD8 cells were FACS-sorted from thawed PBMCs. Prior to Treg sorting, thawed PBMCs were rested overnight at 37 degrees C with about 190 IU/ml IL-2. The patients were a few recipients of combined kidney and bone marrow transplants from the ITN036ST trial, and samples were available only from these trial subjects. Healthy control blood was separated into PBMCs by Ficoll density gradient and cryopreserved, and patient PBMCs were collected both before and after transplant.

This receptor was identified in a human donor who received a combined kidney and bone marrow transplant. This specimen was Tregs from blood, taken before the transplant. The rearrangement joined TRBV5-8 to TRBJ2-1; TRBD1 lines up with 8 middle nucleotides. Read as DNA, the sequence is TGTGCCAGCAGCTTGGGCAGGGGGCCATTGAATGAGCAGTTCTTC. Translated, it reads CASSLGRGPLNEQFF. With all but the CDR3 taken from the reference TRBV5-8 and TRBJ2-1 genes, the full variable domain is: EAGVTQSPTHLIKTRGQQATLRCSPISGHTSVYWYQQALGLGLQFLLWYDEGEERNRGNFPPRFSGRQFPNYSSELNVNALELEDSALYLCASSLGRGPLNEQFFGPGTRLTVL.